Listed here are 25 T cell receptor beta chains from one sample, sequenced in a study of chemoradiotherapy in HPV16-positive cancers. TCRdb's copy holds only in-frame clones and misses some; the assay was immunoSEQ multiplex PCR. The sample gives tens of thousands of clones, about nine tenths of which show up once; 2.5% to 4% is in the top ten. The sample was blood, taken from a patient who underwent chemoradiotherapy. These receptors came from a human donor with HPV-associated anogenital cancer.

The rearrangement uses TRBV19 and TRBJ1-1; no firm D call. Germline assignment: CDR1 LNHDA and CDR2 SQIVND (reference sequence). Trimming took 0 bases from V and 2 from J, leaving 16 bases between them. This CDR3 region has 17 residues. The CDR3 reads CASSIDSIPVSNTEAFF. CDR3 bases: TGTGCCAGTAGTATAGATAGTATTCCAGTGTCAAACACTGAAGCTTTCTTT.

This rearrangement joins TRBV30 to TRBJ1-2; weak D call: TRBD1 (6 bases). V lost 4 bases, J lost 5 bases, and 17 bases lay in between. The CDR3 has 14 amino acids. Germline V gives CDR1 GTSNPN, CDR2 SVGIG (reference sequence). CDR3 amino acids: CAWTSDSQEYGYTF. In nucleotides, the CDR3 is TGTGCCTGGACCTCGGACAGCCAGGAGTATGGCTACACCTTC. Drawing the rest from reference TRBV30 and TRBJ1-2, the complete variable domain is SQTIHQWPATLVQPVGSPLSLECTVEGTSNPNLYWYRQAAGRGLQLLFYSVGIGQISSEVPQNLSASRPQDRQFILSSKKLLLSDSGFYLCAWTSDSQEYGYTFGSGTRLTVV.

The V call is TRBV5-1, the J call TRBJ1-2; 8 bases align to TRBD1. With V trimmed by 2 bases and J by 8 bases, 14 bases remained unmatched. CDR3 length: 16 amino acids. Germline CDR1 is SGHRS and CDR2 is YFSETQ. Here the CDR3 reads CASSFTRDRPGRGYTF. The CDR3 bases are TGCGCCAGCAGCTTCACTCGGGACAGGCCCGGGAGGGGCTACACCTTC.

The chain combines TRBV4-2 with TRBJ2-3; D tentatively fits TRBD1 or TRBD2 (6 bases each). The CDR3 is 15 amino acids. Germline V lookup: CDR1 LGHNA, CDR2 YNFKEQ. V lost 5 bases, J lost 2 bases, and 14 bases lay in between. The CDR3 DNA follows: TGTGCCAGCAGCAGTGCGGGACAATCCACAGATACGCAGTATTTT. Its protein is CASSSAGQSTDTQYF.

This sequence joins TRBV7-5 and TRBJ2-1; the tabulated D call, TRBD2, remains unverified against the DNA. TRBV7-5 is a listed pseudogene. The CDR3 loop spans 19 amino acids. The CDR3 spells CVRSSSANRREGILSEQFF. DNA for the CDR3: TGTGTCAGAAGCTCTAGCGCTAACCGCCGGGAGGGGATACTCAGCGAGCAGTTCTTC.

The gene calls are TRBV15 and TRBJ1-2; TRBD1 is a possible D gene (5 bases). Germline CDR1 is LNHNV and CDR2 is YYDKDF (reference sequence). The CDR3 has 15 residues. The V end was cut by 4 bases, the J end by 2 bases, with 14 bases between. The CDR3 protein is CATSKGEGSNYGYTF. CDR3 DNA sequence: TGTGCCACCAGCAAAGGGGAAGGGAGCAACTATGGCTACACCTTC.

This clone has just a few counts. CDR3 loop: CASSLASGYTDTQYF. CDR3 nucleotide sequence: TGTGCCAGCAGCTTGGCCTCAGGGTACACAGATACGCAGTATTTT. The chain joins TRBV5-4 to TRBJ2-3; D may be TRBD1 (5 bases). The CDR3 runs 15 residues. Germline values: CDR1 SGHNT, CDR2 YYREEE (reference sequence). V was shortened by 0 bases and J by 2 bases, with 10 bases between the two germline ends.

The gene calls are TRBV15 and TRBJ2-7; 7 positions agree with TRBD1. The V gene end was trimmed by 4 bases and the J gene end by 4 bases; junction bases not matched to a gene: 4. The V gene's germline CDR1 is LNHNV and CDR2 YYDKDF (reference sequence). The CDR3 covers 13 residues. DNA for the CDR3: TGTGCCACCAGCACGAACAGGGGTTACGAGCAGTACTTC. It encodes CATSTNRGYEQYF.

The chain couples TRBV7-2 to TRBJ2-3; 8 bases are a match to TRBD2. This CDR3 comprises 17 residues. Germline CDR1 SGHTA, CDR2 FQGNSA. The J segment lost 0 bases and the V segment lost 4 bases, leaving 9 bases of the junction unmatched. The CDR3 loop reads CASSSGASGPSTDTQYF. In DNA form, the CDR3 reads TGTGCCAGCAGCTCCGGAGCTAGCGGGCCTAGCACAGATACGCAGTATTTT.

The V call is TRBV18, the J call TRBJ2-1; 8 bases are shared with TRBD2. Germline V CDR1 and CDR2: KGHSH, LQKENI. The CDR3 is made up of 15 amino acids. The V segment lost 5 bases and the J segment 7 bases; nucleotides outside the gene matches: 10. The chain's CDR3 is CASSRGLARANEQFF. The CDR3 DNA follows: TGTGCCAGCTCAAGAGGACTAGCCCGGGCGAATGAGCAGTTCTTC. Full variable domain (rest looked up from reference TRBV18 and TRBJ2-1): NAGVMQNPRHLVRRRGQEARLRCSPMKGHSHVYWYRQLPEEGLKFMVYLQKENIIDESGMPKERFSAEFPKEGPSILRIQQVVRGDSAAYFCASSRGLARANEQFFGPGTRLTVL.

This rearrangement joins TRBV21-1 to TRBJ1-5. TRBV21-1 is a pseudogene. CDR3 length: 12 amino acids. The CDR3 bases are TGTGCCAGCAGCAAAGCGTTAGCTGAAACTTATTTT. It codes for CASSKALAETYF.

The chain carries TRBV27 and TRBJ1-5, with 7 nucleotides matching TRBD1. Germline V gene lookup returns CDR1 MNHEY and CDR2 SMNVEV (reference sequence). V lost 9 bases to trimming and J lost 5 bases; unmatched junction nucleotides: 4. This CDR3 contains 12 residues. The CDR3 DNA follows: TGTGCCAGGCAGGGGGTCGATCAGCCCCAGCATTTT. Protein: CARQGVDQPQHF.

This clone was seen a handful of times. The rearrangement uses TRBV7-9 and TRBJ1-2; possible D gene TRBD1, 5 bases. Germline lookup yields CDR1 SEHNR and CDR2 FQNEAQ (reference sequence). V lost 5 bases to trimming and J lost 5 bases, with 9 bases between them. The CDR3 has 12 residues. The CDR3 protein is CASSRDFYGYTF. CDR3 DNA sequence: TGTGCCAGCAGCAGGGACTTTTATGGCTACACCTTC.

Here the CDR3 reads CASLDTQGFYSNQPQHF. CDR3 in DNA: TGTGCCAGCTTGGACACACAAGGCTTTTATAGCAATCAGCCCCAGCATTTT. The J gene is TRBJ1-5, the V gene TRBV2, with D possibly matching TRBD1 (5 bases). The germline CDR1 and CDR2 sequences are SNHLY and FYNNEI. V was pared by 8 bases and J by 0 bases, with 20 bases between. The CDR3 is 17 amino acids.

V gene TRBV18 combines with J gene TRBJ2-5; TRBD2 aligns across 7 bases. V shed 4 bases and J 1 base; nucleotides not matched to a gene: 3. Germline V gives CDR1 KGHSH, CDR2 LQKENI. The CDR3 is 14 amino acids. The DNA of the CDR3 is TGTGCCAGCTCACGGGCGGGAGCCCAAGAGACCCAGTACTTC. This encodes CASSRAGAQETQYF.

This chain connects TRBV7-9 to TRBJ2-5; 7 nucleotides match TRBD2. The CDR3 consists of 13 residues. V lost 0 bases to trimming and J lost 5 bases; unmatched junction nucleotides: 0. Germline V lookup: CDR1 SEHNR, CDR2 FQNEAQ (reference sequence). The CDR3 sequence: CASSLAGGETQYF. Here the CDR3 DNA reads TGTGCCAGCAGCTTAGCGGGAGGGGAGACCCAGTACTTC.

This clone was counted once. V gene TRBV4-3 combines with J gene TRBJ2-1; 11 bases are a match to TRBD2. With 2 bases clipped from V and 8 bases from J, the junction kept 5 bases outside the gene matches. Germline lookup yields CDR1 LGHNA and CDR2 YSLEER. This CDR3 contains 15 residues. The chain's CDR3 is CASSQMTSGADEQFF. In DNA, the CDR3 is TGCGCCAGCAGCCAAATGACTAGCGGGGCGGATGAGCAGTTCTTC.

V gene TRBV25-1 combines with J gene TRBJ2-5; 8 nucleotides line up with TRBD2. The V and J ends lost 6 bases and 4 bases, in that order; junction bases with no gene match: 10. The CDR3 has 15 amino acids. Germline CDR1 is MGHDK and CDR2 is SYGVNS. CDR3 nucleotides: TGTGCCAGCAGGGTGGGGGCGAGCGGGGGAGAGACCCAGTACTTC. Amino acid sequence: CASRVGASGGETQYF. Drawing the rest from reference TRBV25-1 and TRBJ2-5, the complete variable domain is EADIYQTPRYLVIGTGKKITLECSQTMGHDKMYWYQQDPGMELHLIHYSYGVNSTEKGDLSSESTVSRIRTEHFPLTLESARPSHTSQYLCASRVGASGGETQYFGPGTRLLVL.

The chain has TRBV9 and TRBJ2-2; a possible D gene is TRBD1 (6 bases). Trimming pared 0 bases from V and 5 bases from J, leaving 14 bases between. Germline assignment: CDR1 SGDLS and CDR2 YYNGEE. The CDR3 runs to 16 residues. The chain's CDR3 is CASSVVAGARTGELFF. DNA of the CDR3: TGTGCCAGCAGCGTAGTGGCAGGGGCGAGGACCGGGGAGCTGTTTTTT.

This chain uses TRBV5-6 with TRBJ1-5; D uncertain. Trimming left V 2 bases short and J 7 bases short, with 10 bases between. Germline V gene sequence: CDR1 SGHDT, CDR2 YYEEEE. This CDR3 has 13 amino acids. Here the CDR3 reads CASSLKLEQPQHF. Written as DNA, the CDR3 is TGTGCCAGCAGCTTAAAACTTGAGCAGCCCCAGCATTTT.

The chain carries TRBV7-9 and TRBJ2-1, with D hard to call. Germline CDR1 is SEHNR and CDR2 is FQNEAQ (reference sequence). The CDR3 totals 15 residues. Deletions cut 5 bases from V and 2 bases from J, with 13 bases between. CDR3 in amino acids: CASSLGQSPYNEQFF. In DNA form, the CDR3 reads TGTGCCAGCAGCCTTGGCCAGAGCCCCTACAATGAGCAGTTCTTC.

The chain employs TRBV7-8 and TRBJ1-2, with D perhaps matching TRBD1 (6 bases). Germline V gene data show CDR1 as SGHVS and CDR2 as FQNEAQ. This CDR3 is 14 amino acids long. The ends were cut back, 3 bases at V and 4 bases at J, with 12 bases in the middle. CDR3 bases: TGTGCCAGCAGCTTGTATATCAGGGGCTATGGCTACACCTTC. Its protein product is CASSLYIRGYGYTF.

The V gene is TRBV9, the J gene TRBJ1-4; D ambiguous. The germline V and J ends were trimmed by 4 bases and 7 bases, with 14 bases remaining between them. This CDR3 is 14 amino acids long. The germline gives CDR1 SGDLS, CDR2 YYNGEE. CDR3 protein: CASSFQWGGEKLFF. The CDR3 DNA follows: TGTGCCAGCAGCTTTCAGTGGGGAGGTGAAAAACTGTTTTTT.

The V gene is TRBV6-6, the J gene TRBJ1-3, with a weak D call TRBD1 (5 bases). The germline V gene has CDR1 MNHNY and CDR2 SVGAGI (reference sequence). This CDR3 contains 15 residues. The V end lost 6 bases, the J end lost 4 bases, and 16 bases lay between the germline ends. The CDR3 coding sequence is TGTGCCAGCAGCCCAACCGGGACGCAAGGAAACACCATATATTTT. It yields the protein CASSPTGTQGNTIYF.

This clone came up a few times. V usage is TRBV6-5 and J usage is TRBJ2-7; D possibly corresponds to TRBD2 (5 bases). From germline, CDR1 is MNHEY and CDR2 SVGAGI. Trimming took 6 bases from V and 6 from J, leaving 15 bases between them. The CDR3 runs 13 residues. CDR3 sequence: CASRARGPGEQYF. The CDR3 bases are TGTGCCAGCAGGGCTAGAGGGCCAGGCGAGCAGTACTTC.